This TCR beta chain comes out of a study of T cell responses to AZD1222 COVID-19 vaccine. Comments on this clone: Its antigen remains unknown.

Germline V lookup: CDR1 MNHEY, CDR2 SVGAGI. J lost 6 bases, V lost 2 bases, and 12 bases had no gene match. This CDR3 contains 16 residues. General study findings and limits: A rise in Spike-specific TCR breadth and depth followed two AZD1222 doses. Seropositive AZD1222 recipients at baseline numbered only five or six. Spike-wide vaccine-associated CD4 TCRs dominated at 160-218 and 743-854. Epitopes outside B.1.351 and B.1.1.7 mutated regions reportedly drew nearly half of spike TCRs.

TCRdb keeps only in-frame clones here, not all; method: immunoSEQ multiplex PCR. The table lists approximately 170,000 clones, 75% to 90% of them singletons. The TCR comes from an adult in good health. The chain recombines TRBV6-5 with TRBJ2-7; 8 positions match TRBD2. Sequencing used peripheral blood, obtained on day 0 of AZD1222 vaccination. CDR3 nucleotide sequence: TGTGCCAGCAGTTACGAACGACTAGCGTCGGTCAGCGAGCAGTACTTC. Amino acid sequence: CASSYERLASVSEQYF.